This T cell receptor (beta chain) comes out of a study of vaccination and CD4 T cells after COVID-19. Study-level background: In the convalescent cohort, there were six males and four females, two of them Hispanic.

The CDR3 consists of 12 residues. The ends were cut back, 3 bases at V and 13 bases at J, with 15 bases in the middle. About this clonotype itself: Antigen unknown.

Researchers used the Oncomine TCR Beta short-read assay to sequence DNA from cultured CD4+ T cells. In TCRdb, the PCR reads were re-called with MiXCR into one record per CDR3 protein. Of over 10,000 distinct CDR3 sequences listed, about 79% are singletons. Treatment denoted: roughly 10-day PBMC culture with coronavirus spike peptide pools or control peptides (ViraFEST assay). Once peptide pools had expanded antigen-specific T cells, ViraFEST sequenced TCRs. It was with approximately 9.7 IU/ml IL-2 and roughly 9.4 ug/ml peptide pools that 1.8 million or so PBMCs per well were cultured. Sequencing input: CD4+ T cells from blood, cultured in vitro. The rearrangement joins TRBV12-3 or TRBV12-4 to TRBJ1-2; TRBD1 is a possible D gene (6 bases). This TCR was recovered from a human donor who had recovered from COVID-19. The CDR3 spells CASSFPNRASTF. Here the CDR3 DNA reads TGTGCCAGCAGTTTCCCCAACAGGGCAAGCACCTTC.